One and the same sample provided the 19 T cell receptor beta chains below, sequenced in a study of OX40 agonist ivuxolimab in advanced cancers. The repertoire was sequenced with immunoSEQ multiplex PCR; TCRdb's copy has only in-frame clones and lacks some. The data contain about 76,000 clones, approximately 87% of them singletons. The specimen comprised CD4+ or CD8+ T cells sorted from blood, sampled in a trial of the OX40 agonist ivuxolimab. These receptors originate from an adult with an advanced solid tumor such as melanoma, head and neck, liver or kidney cancer.

The chain couples TRBV6-5 to TRBJ2-7; D is undetermined. V lost 6 bases and J lost 3, with 15 bases in between. The CDR3 has 14 amino acids. Germline V gene lookup returns CDR1 MNHEY and CDR2 SVGAGI. The CDR3 nucleotides read TGTGCCAGCAGAGGCCGGGTCTCCTTCTACGAGCAGTACTTC. It specifies CASRGRVSFYEQYF.

This clone was observed once. Other DNA sequences from this sample encode an identical CDR3 as well. J is TRBJ1-1 and V is TRBV6-5; no definite D call. The V gene lost 5 bases and the J gene lost 6 bases, with 13 bases spanning the gap. From germline, CDR1 is MNHEY and CDR2 SVGAGI. This CDR3 contains 13 residues. CDR3 loop: CASSPPGGAEAFF. DNA of the CDR3: TGTGCCAGCAGTCCTCCTGGCGGGGCTGAAGCTTTCTTT.

This clone was picked up one time. The chain is built from TRBV2 and TRBJ2-7; D may be TRBD1 (6 bases). The CDR3 is 12 residues long. Germline V gene sequence: CDR1 SNHLY, CDR2 FYNNEI. V was shortened by 6 bases and J by 4 bases, with 10 bases between the two germline ends. The CDR3 nucleotides read TGTGCCAGCAGCAACCAGGGGTACGAGCAGTACTTC. Residues: CASSNQGYEQYF.

V usage is TRBV4-1 and J usage is TRBJ1-2; D not certain. The ends were cut back, 1 base at V and 0 bases at J, with 9 bases in the middle. CDR1 is MGHRA and CDR2 is YSYEKL in the germline V gene. This CDR3 spans 15 amino acids. CDR3 DNA sequence: TGCGCCAGCAGCCAAGGAGTCGCTTCTAACTATGGCTACACCTTC. This gives the protein CASSQGVASNYGYTF.

The chain links TRBV25-1 to TRBJ1-1; no clear D gene. The V end lost 2 bases, the J end lost 5 bases, and 9 bases lay between the germline ends. The CDR3 has 13 amino acids. Germline CDR1 and CDR2: MGHDK and SYGVNS. The CDR3 coding sequence is TGTGCCAGCAGTGAAGAAGGGAGTACTGAAGCTTTCTTT. As protein: CASSEEGSTEAFF.

This clone appeared a few times. The V and J genes are TRBV19 and TRBJ2-1; D not certain. Trimming pared 1 base from V and 5 bases from J, leaving 6 bases between. The CDR3 loop spans 13 amino acids. Per germline, CDR1 LNHDA and CDR2 SQIVND (reference sequence). The CDR3 DNA reads TGTGCCAGTAGTATAGGTAACAACAATGAGCAGTTCTTC. Translating gives CASSIGNNNEQFF. Filled out from reference TRBV19 and TRBJ2-1, the complete variable domain reads DGGITQSPKYLFRKEGQNVTLSCEQNLNHDAMYWYRQDPGQGLRLIYYSQIVNDFQKGDIAEGYSVSREKKESFPLTVTSAQKNPTAFYLCASSIGNNNEQFFGPGTRLTVL.

The chain has TRBV5-4 and TRBJ2-2; the match to TRBD1 covers 7 bases. Germline lookup yields CDR1 SGHNT and CDR2 YYREEE (reference sequence). Trimming cost V 2 bases and J 5 bases; bases outside gene matches: 6. The length of the CDR3 is 15 residues. CDR3 sequence reads: CASSFRDRRTGELFF. The CDR3 bases are TGTGCCAGCAGCTTTAGGGACAGAAGGACCGGGGAGCTGTTTTTT.

This chain connects TRBV28 to TRBJ2-1; D not resolved. V was cut by 5 bases and J by 0 bases, with 14 bases left in between. Germline V gives CDR1 MDHEN, CDR2 SYDVKM. The CDR3 consists of 16 residues. Here the CDR3 DNA reads TGTGCCAGCAGTCGGAAGACTTGGAGCTCCTACAATGAGCAGTTCTTC. Encoded protein: CASSRKTWSSYNEQFF.

The V gene is TRBV2, the J gene TRBJ2-5, with D perhaps TRBD2 (6 bases). V was clipped by 6 bases and J by 2 bases, with 13 bases between them. The germline V gene has CDR1 SNHLY and CDR2 FYNNEI. The CDR3 loop spans 14 amino acids. The chain's CDR3 is CASRQTSNQETQYF. The CDR3 coding sequence is TGTGCCAGCAGGCAGACTAGTAATCAAGAGACCCAGTACTTC.

The chain has TRBV5-1 and TRBJ2-7, with TRBD2 matching over 9 bases. The CDR3 extends over 16 amino acids. Germline V gene data show CDR1 as SGHRS and CDR2 as YFSETQ. Trimming at V came to 4 bases and at J to 2 bases, leaving 10 bases not matched to a gene. Written as DNA, the CDR3 is TGCGCCAGCAGCCCGGCCGGCGGGGGGGTAACCTACGAGCAGTACTTC. Protein product: CASSPAGGGVTYEQYF.

The CDR3 spells CASRPGLSGNTIYF. As DNA, the CDR3 is TGTGCCAGCAGACCGGGACTCTCTGGAAACACCATATATTTT. The chain has TRBV6-5 and TRBJ1-3, with D perhaps matching TRBD1 (5 bases). The CDR3 is made up of 14 amino acids. V lost 6 bases and J 0 bases, leaving 9 bases between the germline ends. Per germline, CDR1 MNHEY and CDR2 SVGAGI.

The chain has TRBV4-2 and TRBJ2-1; 8 positions agree with TRBD2. Germline lookup yields CDR1 LGHNA and CDR2 YNFKEQ. The CDR3 is 16 residues long. The junction had 9 bases not matched to a gene; V was cut back by 1 base and J by 7 bases. The DNA of the CDR3 is TGTGCCAGCAGCCAAGTAAAAGCGGGAGTATGGAATGAGCAGTTCTTC. It encodes CASSQVKAGVWNEQFF.

The V gene is TRBV18, the J gene TRBJ2-5; the D is unclear. The V gene lost 3 bases and the J gene lost 0 bases, with 2 bases spanning the gap. This CDR3 spans 12 amino acids. Germline values: CDR1 KGHSH, CDR2 LQKENI. CDR3 DNA sequence: TGTGCCAGCTCACCCCACCAAGAGACCCAGTACTTC. Protein product: CASSPHQETQYF. The full variable domain, its missing parts supplied by reference TRBV18 and TRBJ2-5, is NAGVMQNPRHLVRRRGQEARLRCSPMKGHSHVYWYRQLPEEGLKFMVYLQKENIIDESGMPKERFSAEFPKEGPSILRIQQVVRGDSAAYFCASSPHQETQYFGPGTRLLVL.

The V gene is TRBV11-3, the J gene TRBJ2-2; D call uncertain. Germline V lookup: CDR1 SGHNT, CDR2 YENEEA. The length of the CDR3 is 16 residues. Trimming took 5 bases from V and 0 from J, leaving 13 bases between them. CDR3 in amino acids: CASSPVRPPNTGELFF. The CDR3 bases are TGTGCCAGCAGCCCTGTCAGACCTCCGAACACCGGGGAGCTGTTTTTT.

This clone was counted once. The V gene is TRBV7-2, the J gene TRBJ1-1, with D unclear. Germline V gene sequence: CDR1 SGHTA, CDR2 FQGNSA. The CDR3 spans 13 residues. Trimming removed 5 bases from V and 3 bases from J, with 10 bases in between. CDR3 residues: CASSPQQYTEAFF. CDR3 nucleotide sequence: TGTGCCAGCAGCCCCCAACAGTACACTGAAGCTTTCTTT.

The chain employs TRBV6-4 and TRBJ2-1, with D unresolved. V was trimmed by 6 bases and J by 1 base, leaving 7 bases between them. The germline gives CDR1 MRHNA, CDR2 SNTAGT. This CDR3 comprises 13 residues. CDR3 nucleotide sequence: TGTGCCAGCAGCCGGTCTTCCTACAATGAGCAGTTCTTC. As protein: CASSRSSYNEQFF.

The chain is built from TRBV10-3 and TRBJ1-5; D is uncertain. Between the trimmed V and J ends, which lost 5 bases and 9 bases, there was a span of 11 bases. CDR1 is ENHRY, CDR2 SYGVKD, per germline. The length of the CDR3 is 12 residues. This chain's CDR3 is CAISSGNWPQHF. DNA of the CDR3: TGTGCCATCAGTTCGGGGAATTGGCCCCAGCATTTT.

This clone was seen only a few times. This CDR3 is CASSPGQGFYTGELFF. CDR3 bases: TGTGCCAGCAGCCCAGGACAGGGGTTCTACACCGGGGAGCTGTTTTTT. The V and J genes are TRBV7-9 and TRBJ2-2; 9 bases map to TRBD1. Trimming cost V 5 bases and J 3 bases; bases outside gene matches: 7. Germline-derived CDR1 and CDR2 are SEHNR and FQNEAQ (reference sequence). This CDR3 contains 16 residues.

The genes are TRBV6-1 and TRBJ2-7; D gene ambiguous. The CDR3 spans 10 residues. V shed 5 bases and J shed 5 bases, with 4 bases lying between them. Germline V gene lookup returns CDR1 MNHNS and CDR2 SASEGT. CDR3: CASSRHEQYF. The CDR3 coding sequence is TGTGCCAGCAGTCGCCACGAGCAGTACTTC.